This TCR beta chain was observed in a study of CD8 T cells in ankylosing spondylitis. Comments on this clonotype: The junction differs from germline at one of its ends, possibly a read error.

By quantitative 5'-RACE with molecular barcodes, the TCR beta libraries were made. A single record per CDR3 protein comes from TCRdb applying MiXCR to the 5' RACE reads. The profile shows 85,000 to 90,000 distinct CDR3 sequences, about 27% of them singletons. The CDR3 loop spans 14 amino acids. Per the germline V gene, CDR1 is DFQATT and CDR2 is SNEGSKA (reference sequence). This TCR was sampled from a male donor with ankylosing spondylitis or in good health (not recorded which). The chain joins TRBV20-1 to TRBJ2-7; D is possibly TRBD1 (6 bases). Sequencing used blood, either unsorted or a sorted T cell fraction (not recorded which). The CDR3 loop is CSARDQSTGYKQYF. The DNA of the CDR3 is TGCAGTGCTCGGGACCAGTCGACAGGCTACAAGCAGTACTTC.